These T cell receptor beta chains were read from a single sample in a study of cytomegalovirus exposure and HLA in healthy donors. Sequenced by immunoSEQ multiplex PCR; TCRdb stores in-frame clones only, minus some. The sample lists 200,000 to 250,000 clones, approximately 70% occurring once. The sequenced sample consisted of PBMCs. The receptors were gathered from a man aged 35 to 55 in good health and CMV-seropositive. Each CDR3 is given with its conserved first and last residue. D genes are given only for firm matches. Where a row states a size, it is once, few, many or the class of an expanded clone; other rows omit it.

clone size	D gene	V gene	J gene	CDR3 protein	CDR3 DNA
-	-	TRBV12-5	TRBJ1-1	CASGSPNMNTEAFF	TGTGCTAGTGGTTCGCCCAACATGAACACTGAAGCTTTCTTT
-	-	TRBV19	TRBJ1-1	CASSIGRGMTEAFF	TGTGCCAGTAGTATAGGCAGGGGAATGACTGAAGCTTTCTTT
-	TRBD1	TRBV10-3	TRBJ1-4	CAISDPGTGGSEKLFF	TGTGCCATCAGTGATCCCGGGACAGGCGGAAGTGAAAAACTGTTTTTT
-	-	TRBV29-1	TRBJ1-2	CSVVSDGTYGYTF	TGCAGCGTCGTATCCGACGGGACTTATGGCTACACCTTC
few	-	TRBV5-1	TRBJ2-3	CASSFSGWATDTQYF	TGCGCCAGCAGCTTCTCAGGGTGGGCCACAGATACGCAGTATTTT
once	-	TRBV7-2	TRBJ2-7	CASSSLWAGVNEQYF	TGTGCCAGCAGCTCCCTTTGGGCGGGCGTCAACGAGCAGTACTTC
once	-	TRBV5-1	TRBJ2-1	CASSAQGIGHGNEQFF	TGCGCCAGCAGCGCGCAGGGTATCGGCCATGGGAATGAGCAGTTCTTC
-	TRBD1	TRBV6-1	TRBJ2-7	CASSLRDRAYEQYF	TGTGCCAGCAGCCTCCGGGACAGGGCCTACGAGCAGTACTTC
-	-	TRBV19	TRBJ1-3	CASSPAAASGNTIYF	TGTGCCAGTAGCCCCGCGGCGGCCTCTGGAAACACCATATATTTT
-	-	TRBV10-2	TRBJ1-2	CASSESRGYGYTF	TGCGCCAGCAGTGAGTCCCGGGGCTATGGCTACACCTTC
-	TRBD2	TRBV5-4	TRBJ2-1	CASSFRVAGDDEQFF	TGTGCCAGCAGCTTTAGGGTAGCGGGGGACGATGAGCAGTTCTTC
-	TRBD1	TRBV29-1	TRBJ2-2	CSVSQGAVNTGELFF	TGCAGCGTTTCACAGGGGGCCGTGAACACCGGGGAGCTGTTTTTT
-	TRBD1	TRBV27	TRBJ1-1	CASSLRGPIAEAFF	TGTGCCAGCAGTTTAAGGGGGCCAATAGCTGAAGCTTTCTTT
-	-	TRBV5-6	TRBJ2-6	CASSLEGAGANVLTF	TGTGCCAGCAGCCTGGAGGGGGCTGGGGCCAACGTCCTGACTTTC
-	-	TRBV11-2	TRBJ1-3	CASSLGRATGNTIYF	TGTGCCAGCAGCTTAGGGAGGGCCACTGGAAACACCATATATTTT
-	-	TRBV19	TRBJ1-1	CASCIDGENTEAFF	TGTGCCAGTTGCATAGACGGGGAGAACACTGAAGCTTTCTTT
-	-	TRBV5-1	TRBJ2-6	CASSGGNTPDMGANVLTF	TGCGCCAGCAGCGGGGGGAACACCCCTGACATGGGGGCCAACGTCCTGACTTTC
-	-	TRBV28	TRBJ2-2	CASSTRVPGELFF	TGTGCCAGCAGTACCAGGGTACCCGGGGAGCTGTTTTTT
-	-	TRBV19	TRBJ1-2	CASSFQGGYTF	TGTGCCAGTAGCTTTCAGGGTGGCTACACCTTC
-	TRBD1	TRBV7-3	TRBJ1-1	CASSLRDRGLTEAFF	TGTGCCAGCAGCCTCCGGGACAGGGGTCTAACTGAAGCTTTCTTT
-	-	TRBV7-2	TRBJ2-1	CASSLALSGFDEQFF	TGTGCCAGCAGCTTAGCGCTAAGTGGTTTCGATGAGCAGTTCTTC
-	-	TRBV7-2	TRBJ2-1	CASSFWTGYEQFF	TGTGCCAGCAGCTTTTGGACTGGCTACGAGCAGTTCTTC
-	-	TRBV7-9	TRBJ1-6	CASSFTTGPGSPLHF	TGTGCCAGCAGCTTCACGACAGGCCCGGGTTCACCCCTCCACTTT
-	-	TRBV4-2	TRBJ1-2	CASSRRQDGYGYTF	TGTGCCAGCAGCCGACGACAGGATGGATATGGCTACACCTTC
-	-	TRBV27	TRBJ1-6	CASREGYNSPLHF	TGTGCCAGCAGGGAGGGATATAATTCACCCCTCCACTTT
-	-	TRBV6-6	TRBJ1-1	CASSYIGVAAFF	TGTGCCAGCAGTTACATTGGGGTAGCGGCTTTCTTT
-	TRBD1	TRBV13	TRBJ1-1	CASRPRQGMGTEAFF	TGTGCCAGCAGGCCCCGACAGGGAATGGGCACTGAAGCTTTCTTT
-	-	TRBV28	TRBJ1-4	CASSLAATNEKLFF	TGTGCCAGCAGCCTCGCGGCAACTAATGAAAAACTGTTTTTT
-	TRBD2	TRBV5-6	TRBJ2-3	CASSLGGGSTDTQYF	TGTGCCAGCAGCTTGGGGGGAGGGAGCACAGATACGCAGTATTTT
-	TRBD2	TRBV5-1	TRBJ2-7	CASSLEASGTYEQYF	TGCGCCAGCAGCTTGGAGGCGAGCGGGACCTACGAGCAGTACTTC
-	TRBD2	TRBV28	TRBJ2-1	CASRQLSGGSYNEQFF	TGTGCCAGCAGGCAACTTAGCGGGGGCTCCTACAATGAGCAGTTCTTC
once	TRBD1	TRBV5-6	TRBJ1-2	CASRQGAYGYTF	TGTGCCAGCAGACAGGGGGCCTATGGCTACACCTTC
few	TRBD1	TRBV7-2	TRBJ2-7	CASSLTRTGPWEQYF	TGTGCCAGCAGCTTGACGAGGACAGGGCCTTGGGAGCAGTACTTC
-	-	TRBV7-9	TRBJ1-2	CSSSSGGYGYTF	TGTTCCAGCAGCTCCGGGGGCTATGGCTACACCTTC
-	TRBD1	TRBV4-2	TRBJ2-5	CASSFGPGQGIGEQYF	TGTGCCAGCAGCTTTGGCCCGGGACAGGGGATAGGGGAGCAGTACTTC
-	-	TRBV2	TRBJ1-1	CASSEGLVGGTEAFF	TGTGCCAGCAGTGAAGGGCTTGTGGGAGGGACTGAAGCTTTCTTT
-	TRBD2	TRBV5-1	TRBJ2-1	CASSLQLAVNEQFF	TGCGCCAGCAGCTTGCAACTAGCGGTCAATGAGCAGTTCTTC
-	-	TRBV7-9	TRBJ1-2	CASRTGADGYTF	TGTGCCAGCAGGACCGGCGCGGATGGCTACACCTTC
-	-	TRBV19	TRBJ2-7	CASSPRAQLTYEQYF	TGTGCCAGTAGTCCCAGAGCACAGTTGACCTACGAGCAGTACTTC
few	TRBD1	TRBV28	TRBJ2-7	CASSLSRNRGPYEQYF	TGTGCCAGCAGTTTATCGAGAAACAGGGGGCCCTACGAGCAGTACTTC
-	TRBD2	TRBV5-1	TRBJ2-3	CATRGGGRGSTDTQYF	TGCGCCACTCGCGGGGGTGGGCGGGGGAGCACAGATACGCAGTATTTT
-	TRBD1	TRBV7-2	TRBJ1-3	CASSVDRARGNTIYF	TGTGCCAGCAGCGTAGACAGGGCGCGAGGAAACACCATATATTTT
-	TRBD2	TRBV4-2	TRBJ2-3	CASSQFLAATTDTQYF	TGTGCCAGCAGCCAATTTCTAGCGGCCACCACAGATACGCAGTATTTT
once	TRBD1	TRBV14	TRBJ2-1	CASSRGTGVTNEQFF	TGTGCCAGCAGCCGCGGGACAGGGGTGACCAATGAGCAGTTCTTC
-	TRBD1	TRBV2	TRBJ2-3	CASSGRTGYQHGAQYF	TGTGCCAGCAGTGGTCGGACAGGGTACCAACACGGGGCGCAGTATTTT
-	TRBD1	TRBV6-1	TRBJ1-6	CASRWSGQGYSPLHF	TGTGCCAGCAGGTGGTCTGGACAGGGGTATTCACCCCTCCACTTT
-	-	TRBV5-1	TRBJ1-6	CASSLAPLAPGTYNSPLHF	TGCGCCAGCAGCTTGGCCCCTCTCGCCCCTGGCACCTATAATTCACCCCTCCACTTT
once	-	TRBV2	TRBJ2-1	CASKGDSVSPFF	TGTGCCAGCAAAGGCGACTCCGTCTCCCCGTTCTTC
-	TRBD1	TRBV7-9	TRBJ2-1	CASSSNRGTGLNEQFF	TGTGCCAGCAGCTCCAACCGGGGGACAGGGTTAAATGAGCAGTTCTTC
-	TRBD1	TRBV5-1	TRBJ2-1	CASSWGTGNEQFF	TGCGCCAGCAGCTGGGGGACAGGCAATGAGCAGTTCTTC
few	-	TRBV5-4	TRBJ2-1	CASSVPRGAYNEQFF	TGTGCCAGCAGCGTCCCGCGTGGGGCGTACAATGAGCAGTTCTTC
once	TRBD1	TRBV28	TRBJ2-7	CASSWATADRGQEQYF	TGTGCCAGCAGTTGGGCTACCGCGGACAGGGGGCAGGAGCAGTACTTC